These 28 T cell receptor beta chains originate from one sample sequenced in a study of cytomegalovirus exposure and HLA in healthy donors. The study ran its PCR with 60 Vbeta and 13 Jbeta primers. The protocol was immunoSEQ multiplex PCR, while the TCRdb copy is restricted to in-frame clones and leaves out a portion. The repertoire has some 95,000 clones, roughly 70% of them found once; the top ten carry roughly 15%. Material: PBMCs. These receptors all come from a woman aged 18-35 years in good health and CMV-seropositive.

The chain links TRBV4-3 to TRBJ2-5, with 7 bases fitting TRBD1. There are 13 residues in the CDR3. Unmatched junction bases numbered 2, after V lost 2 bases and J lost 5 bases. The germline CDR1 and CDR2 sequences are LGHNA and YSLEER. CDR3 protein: CASSQRQGETQYF. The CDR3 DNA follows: TGCGCCAGCAGCCAACGACAGGGCGAGACCCAGTACTTC.

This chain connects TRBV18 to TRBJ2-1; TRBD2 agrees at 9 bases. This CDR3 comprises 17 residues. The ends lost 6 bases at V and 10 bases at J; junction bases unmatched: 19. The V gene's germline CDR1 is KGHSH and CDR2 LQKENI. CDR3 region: CASSPNLPGLAGNEQFF. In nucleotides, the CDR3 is TGTGCCAGCTCGCCCAACTTACCGGGACTAGCAGGCAACGAGCAGTTCTTC. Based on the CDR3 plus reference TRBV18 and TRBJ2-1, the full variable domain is NAGVMQNPRHLVRRRGQEARLRCSPMKGHSHVYWYRQLPEEGLKFMVYLQKENIIDESGMPKERFSAEFPKEGPSILRIQQVVRGDSAAYFCASSPNLPGLAGNEQFFGPGTRLTVL.

The CDR3 DNA reads TGTGCCAGCAGTTACAAGGGGATCACTGAAGCTTTCTTT. The encoded protein is CASSYKGITEAFF. The V and J genes are TRBV6-6 and TRBJ1-1, with a possible D match to TRBD1 (5 bases). The germline gives CDR1 MNHNY, CDR2 SVGAGI (reference sequence). The CDR3 sequence is 13 residues long. V lost 2 bases, J lost 4 bases, and 8 bases lay in between.

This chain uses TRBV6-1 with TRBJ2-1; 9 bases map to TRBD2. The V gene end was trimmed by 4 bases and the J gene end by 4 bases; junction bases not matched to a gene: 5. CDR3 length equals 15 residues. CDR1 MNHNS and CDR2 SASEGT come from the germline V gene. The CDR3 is CASSVSSGDYNEQFF. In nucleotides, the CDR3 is TGTGCCAGCAGTGTTTCTAGCGGGGATTACAATGAGCAGTTCTTC.

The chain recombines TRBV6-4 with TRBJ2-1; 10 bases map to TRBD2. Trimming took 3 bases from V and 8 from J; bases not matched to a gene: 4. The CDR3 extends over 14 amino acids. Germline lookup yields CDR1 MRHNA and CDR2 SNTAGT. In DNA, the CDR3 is TGTGCCAGCAGTGAAGCGGGGGGGTCAGATGAGCAGTTCTTC. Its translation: CASSEAGGSDEQFF.

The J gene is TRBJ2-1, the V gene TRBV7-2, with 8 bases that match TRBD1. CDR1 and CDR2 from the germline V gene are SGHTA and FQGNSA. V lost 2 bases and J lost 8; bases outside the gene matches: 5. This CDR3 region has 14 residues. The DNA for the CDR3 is TGTGCCAGCAGCTTAAACGACAGGGGCGATGAGCAGTTCTTC. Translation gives CASSLNDRGDEQFF.

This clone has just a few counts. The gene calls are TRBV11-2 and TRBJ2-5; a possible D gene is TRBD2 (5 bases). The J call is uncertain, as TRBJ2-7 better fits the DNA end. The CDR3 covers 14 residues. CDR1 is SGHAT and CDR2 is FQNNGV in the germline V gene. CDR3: CASSQRGSSYEQYF. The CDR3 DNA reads TGTGCCAGCAGCCAACGAGGGAGCTCCTACGAGCAGTACTTC.

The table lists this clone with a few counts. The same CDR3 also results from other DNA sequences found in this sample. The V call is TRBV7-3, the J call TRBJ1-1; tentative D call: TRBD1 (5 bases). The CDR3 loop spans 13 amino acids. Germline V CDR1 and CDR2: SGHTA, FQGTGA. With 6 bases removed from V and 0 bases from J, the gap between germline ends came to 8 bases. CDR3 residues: CASSQQVNTEAFF. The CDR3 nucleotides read TGTGCCAGCAGTCAACAGGTGAACACTGAAGCTTTCTTT.

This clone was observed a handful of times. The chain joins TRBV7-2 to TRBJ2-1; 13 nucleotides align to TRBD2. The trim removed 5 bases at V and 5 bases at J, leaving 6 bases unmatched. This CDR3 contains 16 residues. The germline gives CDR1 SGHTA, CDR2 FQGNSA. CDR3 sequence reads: CASSATGLAGDNEQFF. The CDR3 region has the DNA TGTGCCAGCAGCGCAACCGGACTAGCGGGGGACAATGAGCAGTTCTTC.

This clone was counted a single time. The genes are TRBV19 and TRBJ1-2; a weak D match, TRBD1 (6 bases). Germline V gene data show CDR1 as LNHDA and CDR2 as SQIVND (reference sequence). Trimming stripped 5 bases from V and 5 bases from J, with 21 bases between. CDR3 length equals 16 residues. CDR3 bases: TGTGCCAGTAGTCAAACCCCCGGGGGGGCTCCGTATGGCTACACCTTC. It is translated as CASSQTPGGAPYGYTF.

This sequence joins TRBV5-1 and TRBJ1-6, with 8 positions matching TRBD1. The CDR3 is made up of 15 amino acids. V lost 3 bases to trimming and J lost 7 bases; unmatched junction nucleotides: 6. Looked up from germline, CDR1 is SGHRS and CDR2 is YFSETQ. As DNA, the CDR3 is TGCGCCAGCAGCTCCGGACAGGGTCAAAATTCACCCCTCCACTTT. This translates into CASSSGQGQNSPLHF.

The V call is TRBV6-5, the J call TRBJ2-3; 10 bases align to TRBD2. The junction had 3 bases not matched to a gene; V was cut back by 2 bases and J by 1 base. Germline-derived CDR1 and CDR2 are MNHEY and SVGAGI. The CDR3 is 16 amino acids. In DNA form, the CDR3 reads TGTGCCAGCAGTTACGGCCTAGCGGGAGGCACAGATACGCAGTATTTT. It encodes CASSYGLAGGTDTQYF.

The CDR3 spells CASSFSGEFSGDTQYF. CDR3 bases: TGCGCCAGCAGCTTCAGCGGTGAGTTTTCGGGAGATACGCAGTATTTT. This chain joins TRBV5-1 and TRBJ2-3, with D perhaps TRBD2 (5 bases). The CDR3 is 16 residues long. Germline V gene lookup returns CDR1 SGHRS and CDR2 YFSETQ. Trimming took 2 bases from V and 5 from J, leaving 18 bases between them.

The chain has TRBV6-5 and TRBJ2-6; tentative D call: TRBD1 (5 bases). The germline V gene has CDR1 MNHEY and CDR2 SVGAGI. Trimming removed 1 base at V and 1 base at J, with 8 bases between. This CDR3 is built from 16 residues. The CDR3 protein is CASSYFGQSGANVLTF. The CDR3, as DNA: TGTGCCAGCAGTTACTTCGGACAATCTGGGGCCAACGTCCTGACTTTC.

The CDR3 bases are TGTGCCAGCAGTATACAGGGGGCCGGGGAGCTGTTTTTT. Translated, it gives CASSIQGAGELFF. The chain recombines TRBV27 with TRBJ2-2, with 8 bases aligning to TRBD1. Germline CDR1 is MNHEY and CDR2 is SMNVEV (reference sequence). The CDR3 contains 13 residues. V was clipped by 5 bases and J by 6 bases; unmatched bases: 2.

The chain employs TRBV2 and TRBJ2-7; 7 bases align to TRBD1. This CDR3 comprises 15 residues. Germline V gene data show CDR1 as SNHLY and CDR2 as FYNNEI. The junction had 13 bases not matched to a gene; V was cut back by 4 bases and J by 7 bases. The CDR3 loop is CASSGLSDREREQYF. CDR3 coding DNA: TGTGCCAGCAGTGGTTTATCTGACAGGGAACGGGAGCAGTACTTC.

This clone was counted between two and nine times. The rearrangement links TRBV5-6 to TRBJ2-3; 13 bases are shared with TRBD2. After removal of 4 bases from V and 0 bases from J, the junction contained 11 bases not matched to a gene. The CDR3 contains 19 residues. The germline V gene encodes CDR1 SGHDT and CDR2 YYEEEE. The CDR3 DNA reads TGTGCCAGCAGCCCCACACTAGCGGGGGGGCGATCTAGCACAGATACGCAGTATTTT. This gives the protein CASSPTLAGGRSSTDTQYF.

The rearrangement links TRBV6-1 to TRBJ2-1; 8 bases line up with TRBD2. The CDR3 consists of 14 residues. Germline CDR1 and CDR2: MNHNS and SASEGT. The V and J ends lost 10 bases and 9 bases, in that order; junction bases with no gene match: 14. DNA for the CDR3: TGTGCCACCGATCGGGGGGGCCTTAATATTGAGCAGTTCTTC. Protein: CATDRGGLNIEQFF.

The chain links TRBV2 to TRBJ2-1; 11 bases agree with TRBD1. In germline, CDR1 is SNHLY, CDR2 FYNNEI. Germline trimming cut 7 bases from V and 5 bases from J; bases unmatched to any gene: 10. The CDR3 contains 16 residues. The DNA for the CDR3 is TGTGCCAGCACCCCCCGGACAGGGGGCGCCGACAATGAGCAGTTCTTC. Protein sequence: CASTPRTGGADNEQFF.

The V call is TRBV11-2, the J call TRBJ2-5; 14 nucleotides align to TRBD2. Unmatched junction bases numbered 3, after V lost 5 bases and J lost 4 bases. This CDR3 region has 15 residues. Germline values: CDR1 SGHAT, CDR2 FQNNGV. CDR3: CASSAGTSGRETQYF. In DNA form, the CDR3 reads TGTGCCAGCAGCGCGGGGACTAGCGGGAGAGAGACCCAGTACTTC.

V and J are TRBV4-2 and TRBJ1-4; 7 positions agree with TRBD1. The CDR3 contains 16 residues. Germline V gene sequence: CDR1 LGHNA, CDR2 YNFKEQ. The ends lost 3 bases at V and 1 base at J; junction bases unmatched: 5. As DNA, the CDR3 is TGTGCCAGCAGCCAGACAAACAGGGGAACTAATGAAAAACTGTTTTTT. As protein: CASSQTNRGTNEKLFF.

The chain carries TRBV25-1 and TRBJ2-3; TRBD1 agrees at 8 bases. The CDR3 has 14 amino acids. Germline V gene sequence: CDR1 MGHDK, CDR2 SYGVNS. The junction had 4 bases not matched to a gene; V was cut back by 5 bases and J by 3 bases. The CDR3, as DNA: TGTGCCAGCAGTCTAACAGGGGGTACAGATACGCAGTATTTT. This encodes CASSLTGGTDTQYF.

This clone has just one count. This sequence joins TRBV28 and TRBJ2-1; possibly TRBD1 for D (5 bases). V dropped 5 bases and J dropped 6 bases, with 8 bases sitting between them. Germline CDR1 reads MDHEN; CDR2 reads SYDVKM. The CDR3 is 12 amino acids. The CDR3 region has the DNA TGTGCCAGCAGTCCGCAGGGCAATGAGCAGTTCTTC. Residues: CASSPQGNEQFF.

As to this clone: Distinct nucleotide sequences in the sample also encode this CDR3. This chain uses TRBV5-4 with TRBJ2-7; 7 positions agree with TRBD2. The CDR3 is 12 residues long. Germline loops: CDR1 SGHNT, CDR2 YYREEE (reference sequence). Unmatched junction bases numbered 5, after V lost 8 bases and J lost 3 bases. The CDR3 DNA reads TGTGCCAGTAGCCCGGGGGGCTACGAGCAGTACTTC. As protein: CASSPGGYEQYF.

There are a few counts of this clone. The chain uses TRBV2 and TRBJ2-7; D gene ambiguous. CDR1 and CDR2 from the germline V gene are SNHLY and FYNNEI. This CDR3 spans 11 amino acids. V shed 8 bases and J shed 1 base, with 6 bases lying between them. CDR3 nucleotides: TGTGCCAGCGAGTTTTCCTACGAGCAGTACTTC. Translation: CASEFSYEQYF.

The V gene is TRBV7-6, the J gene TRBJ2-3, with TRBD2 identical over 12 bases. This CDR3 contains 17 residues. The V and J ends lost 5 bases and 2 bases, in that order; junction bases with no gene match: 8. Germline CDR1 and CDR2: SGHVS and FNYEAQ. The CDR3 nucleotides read TGTGCCAGCAGCCCCCGGGGACTAGCGGGTACCACAGATACGCAGTATTTT. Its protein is CASSPRGLAGTTDTQYF.

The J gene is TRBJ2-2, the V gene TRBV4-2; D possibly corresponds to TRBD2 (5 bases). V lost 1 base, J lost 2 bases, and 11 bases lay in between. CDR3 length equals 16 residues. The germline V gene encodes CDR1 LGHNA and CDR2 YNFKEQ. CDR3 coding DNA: TGTGCCAGCAGCCAAGCTGCGGCGGGCAACACCGGGGAGCTGTTTTTT. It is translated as CASSQAAAGNTGELFF.

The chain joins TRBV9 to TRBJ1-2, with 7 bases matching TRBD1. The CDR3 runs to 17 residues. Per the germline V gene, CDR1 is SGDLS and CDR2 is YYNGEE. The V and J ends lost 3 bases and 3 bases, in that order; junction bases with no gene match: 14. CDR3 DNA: TGTGCCAGCAGCGCAAGGGACAGCGCCCATCTCTACTATGGCTACACCTTC. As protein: CASSARDSAHLYYGYTF.